This entry lists 5 T cell receptor beta chains sequenced from one sample in a study of neoadjuvant anti-PD-1 for oral cavity cancer. Libraries were prepared by immunoSEQ multiplex PCR; TCRdb keeps only in-frame clonotypes and omits some of them. The sample gives approximately 7,200 clones, roughly 49% of which show up once; approximately 6% is in the top ten. The sample in question was tumor tissue, obtained before nivolumab (anti-PD-1) treatment. These receptor sequences come from a person aged 35-80 years with oral cavity squamous cell carcinoma.

V usage is TRBV15 and J usage is TRBJ2-7; 10 bases map to TRBD1. The J segment lost 3 bases and the V segment lost 3 bases, leaving 5 bases of the junction unmatched. Germline-derived CDR1 and CDR2 are LNHNV and YYDKDF (reference sequence). The length of the CDR3 is 15 residues. The CDR3 sequence is CATSSRTGGFYEQYF. DNA of the CDR3: TGTGCCACCAGCAGCCGGACAGGGGGGTTCTACGAGCAGTACTTC.

The chain links TRBV23-1 to TRBJ2-7; tentatively, D is TRBD2 (5 bases). TRBV23-1 is known as an ORF, though its function is uncertain. Trimming shortened V by 5 bases and J by 0 bases, and 17 bases separated the two germline ends. The CDR3 totals 16 residues. The CDR3 loop is CASSAGGREFSYEQYF. The CDR3 nucleotides read TGCGCCAGCAGTGCCGGTGGAAGGGAGTTCTCCTACGAGCAGTACTTC.

This clone was picked up a small number of times. At one end, the junction sequence differs from germline, possibly due to a read error. The chain carries TRBV28 and TRBJ2-1; D possibly uses TRBD1 or TRBD2 (6 bases each). Per germline, CDR1 MDHEN and CDR2 SYDVKM. This CDR3 comprises 11 residues. This CDR3 reads CASSFGAGEVF. DNA of the CDR3: TGTGCCAGCAGTTTCGGGGCAGGGGAGGTCTTC.

This chain joins TRBV11-2 and TRBJ2-3; D may correspond to TRBD1 or TRBD2 (5 bases each). Per germline, CDR1 SGHAT and CDR2 FQNNGV. The CDR3 runs 16 residues. V was pared by 3 bases and J by 1 base, with 14 bases between. CDR3 residues: CASSFEPGPRTDTQYF. In nucleotides, the CDR3 is TGTGCCAGCAGCTTTGAACCGGGACCGCGCACAGATACGCAGTATTTT.

This clone was observed a few times. V and J are TRBV11-2 and TRBJ1-2, with 9 nucleotides matching TRBD1. Trimming at V came to 4 bases and at J to 3 bases, leaving 12 bases not matched to a gene. The germline V gene encodes CDR1 SGHAT and CDR2 FQNNGV. The CDR3 loop spans 17 amino acids. CDR3 bases: TGTGCCAGCAGCTCGATGGACAGGGGCGGGGTGGACTATGGCTACACCTTC. Its translation: CASSSMDRGGVDYGYTF.